The 27 T cell receptor beta chains below were found in one sample sequenced in a study of blood T cells in healthy people across ages. Sample-barcoded 5' priming and a J-beta primer mix drove a second PCR of roughly 7 to 11 cycles. TCRdb analysed the 5' RACE reads with MiXCR anew, one entry per CDR3 protein. The data contain about 800,000 distinct CDR3 sequences, about 25% of them seen just once; the ten biggest clones take up 3.7%. In addition, the sample was reused for a study of T cells of mothers and their children.

The source material was blood. The source is a boy aged 10-17 years in good health.

The chain uses TRBV4-3 and TRBJ2-2; 10 bases match TRBD1. The CDR3 length is 16 residues. Germline CDR1 reads LGHNA; CDR2 reads YSLEER. V gave up 3 bases and J gave up 6 bases; unmatched junction bases: 7. The CDR3 DNA is TGCGCCAGCAGCCAGGATCCGGGACAGGGGCCCGGGGAGCTGTTTTTT. Protein product: CASSQDPGQGPGELFF.

This clonotype was observed a single time. The chain uses TRBV19 and TRBJ2-2; TRBD1 matches 11 bases. The trim removed 8 bases at V and 3 bases at J, leaving 2 bases unmatched. The CDR3 contains 14 residues. The germline V gene has CDR1 LNHDA and CDR2 SQIVND (reference sequence). DNA for the CDR3: TGTGCCAGTTGGGACAGGGGGGACACCGGGGAGCTGTTTTTT. Its protein is CASWDRGDTGELFF. The full variable domain, completed using reference TRBV19 and TRBJ2-2, is DGGITQSPKYLFRKEGQNVTLSCEQNLNHDAMYWYRQDPGQGLRLIYYSQIVNDFQKGDIAEGYSVSREKKESFPLTVTSAQKNPTAFYLCASWDRGDTGELFFGEGSRLTVL.

The chain links TRBV3-1 to TRBJ2-2; D unresolved. The CDR3 is 14 amino acids. V lost 0 bases and J lost 6, with 8 bases in between. The germline CDR1 and CDR2 sequences are LGHDT and YNNKEL (reference sequence). The CDR3 loop is CASSQESASGELFF. Here the CDR3 DNA reads TGTGCCAGCAGCCAAGAGTCAGCATCCGGGGAGCTGTTTTTT.

This clonotype was counted a few times. The chain has TRBV6-2 or TRBV6-3 and TRBJ2-4; no reliable D call. V lost 0 bases to trimming and J lost 0 bases, with 12 bases between them. CDR1 MNHEY and CDR2 SVGEGT come from the germline V gene. The CDR3 spans 17 residues. The DNA for the CDR3 is TGTGCCAGCAGTTACTCTCCGGGTCAACTAGCCAAAAACATTCAGTACTTC. Translating it yields CASSYSPGQLAKNIQYF.

This clonotype was recorded a few times. This sequence joins TRBV4-3 and TRBJ2-5, with unresolved D. Germline V CDR1 and CDR2: LGHNA, YSLEER. The CDR3 is 14 amino acids. The V end was cut by 3 bases, the J end by 2 bases, with 10 bases between. CDR3 nucleotides: TGCGCCAGCAGCCACGGCGGAAAGCAAGAGACCCAGTACTTC. Translating gives CASSHGGKQETQYF.

This clonotype was counted only a few times. This chain links TRBV20-1 with TRBJ2-7; 8 nucleotides agree with TRBD1. V trimming: 6 bases; J trimming: 6 bases; junction bases outside the gene matches: 4. The CDR3 is 11 residues long. Germline CDR1 and CDR2: DFQATT and SNEGSKA (reference sequence). CDR3 in amino acids: CSASRGLEQYF. CDR3 sequence (DNA): TGCAGTGCATCCAGGGGGCTCGAGCAGTACTTC.

The chain combines TRBV4-3 with TRBJ1-4; 7 bases map to TRBD1. The CDR3 sequence is 15 residues long. V shed 5 bases, J shed 6 bases, and the junction held 9 bases outside the gene matches. Germline CDR1 is LGHNA and CDR2 is YSLEER. The CDR3 coding sequence is TGCGCCAGCAGCTACGAGGGGGCTAAGGATGAAAAACTGTTTTTT. Protein: CASSYEGAKDEKLFF.

The chain uses TRBV11-2 and TRBJ2-6, with TRBD1 matching 8 bases. The CDR3 sequence is 20 residues long. Germline V gene sequence: CDR1 SGHAT, CDR2 FQNNGV. With 3 bases clipped from V and 0 bases from J, the junction kept 13 bases outside the gene matches. DNA of the CDR3: TGTGCCAGCAGCTTTAGGTCAGGTGGGACAGGACCCTCTGGGGCCAACGTCCTGACTTTC. It codes for CASSFRSGGTGPSGANVLTF.

The rearrangement joins TRBV28 to TRBJ2-3; 12 bases are a match to TRBD2. From germline, CDR1 is MDHEN and CDR2 SYDVKM. With V trimmed by 5 bases and J by 7 bases, 16 bases remained unmatched. There are 18 residues in the CDR3. The CDR3 sequence: CASSLSGPTSGSWHTQYF. DNA for the CDR3: TGTGCCAGCAGTCTCTCGGGCCCGACTAGCGGGAGTTGGCATACGCAGTATTTT.

The chain links TRBV5-1 to TRBJ2-2; no clear D. The germline gives CDR1 SGHRS, CDR2 YFSETQ. The CDR3 spans 12 residues. The V end was cut by 7 bases, the J end by 6 bases, with 10 bases between. As DNA, the CDR3 is TGCGCCAGCGGCATAGACGCCGGGGAGCTGTTTTTT. It codes for CASGIDAGELFF.

The chain joins TRBV7-2 to TRBJ1-2; D not certain. CDR1 and CDR2 (germline): SGHTA, FQGNSA. V was clipped by 0 bases and J by 4 bases, with 9 bases between them. The CDR3 has 14 amino acids. CDR3 bases: TGTGCCAGCAGCTTAGCAGTGGATGGCTATGGCTACACCTTC. Protein sequence: CASSLAVDGYGYTF.

In DNA, the CDR3 is TGTGCCAGCAGTGAAGTCTGGACAGCTGGAAACACCATATATTTT. Translating it yields CASSEVWTAGNTIYF. The chain is built from TRBV6-1 and TRBJ1-3, with a weak D call TRBD1 (6 bases). Germline lookup yields CDR1 MNHNS and CDR2 SASEGT. The CDR3 runs to 15 residues. V was clipped by 1 base and J by 2 bases, with 9 bases between them.

This clonotype was counted between two and nine times. The rearrangement links TRBV6-5 to TRBJ2-1, with a weak D call TRBD2 (6 bases). V lost 0 bases to trimming and J lost 10 bases, with 13 bases between them. CDR1 and CDR2 (germline): MNHEY, SVGAGI. The CDR3 has 14 amino acids. The CDR3 protein is CASSYSSGRQEQFF. CDR3 nucleotide sequence: TGTGCCAGCAGTTACTCAAGTGGGAGGCAGGAGCAGTTCTTC.

This chain connects TRBV18 to TRBJ1-6; maybe TRBD1 (5 bases). The germline V gene encodes CDR1 KGHSH and CDR2 LQKENI. The CDR3 extends over 14 amino acids. Trimming pared 2 bases from V and 9 bases from J, leaving 11 bases between. The DNA for the CDR3 is TGTGCCAGCTCACCATCCGGGACTCCTTCACCCCTCCACTTT. It yields the protein CASSPSGTPSPLHF.

This clonotype was recorded a few times. The chain is built from TRBV29-1 and TRBJ2-5, with 11 nucleotides matching TRBD2. The tail of the sequence fits TRBJ2-1 better, so the J call may be wrong. Germline V gene data show CDR1 as SQVTM and CDR2 as ANQGSEA. This CDR3 is built from 16 residues. CDR3 nucleotides: TGCAGCGTTTCGGGACTAGCGGTAAGAAGTAACAATGAGCAGTTCTTC. This sequence encodes CSVSGLAVRSNNEQFF.

The sample holds a few counts of this clonotype. The chain carries TRBV4-3 and TRBJ2-1, with 10 bases identical to TRBD1. Germline values: CDR1 LGHNA, CDR2 YSLEER. The junction had 8 bases not matched to a gene; V was cut back by 4 bases and J by 8 bases. The CDR3 consists of 15 residues. The CDR3 DNA reads as TGCGCCAGCAGCCTAGGGACAGGGGAGGCCGATGAGCAGTTCTTC. Residues: CASSLGTGEADEQFF.

The rearrangement joins TRBV29-1 to TRBJ2-5, with 7 bases aligning to TRBD1. The DNA end favors TRBJ2-7, so the J call may be wrong. This CDR3 is built from 14 residues. Per germline, CDR1 SQVTM and CDR2 ANQGSEA. Written as DNA, the CDR3 is TGCAGCGTTGAGGGGAGCGGACAGGCATACGAGCAGTACTTC. Its protein is CSVEGSGQAYEQYF.

This clonotype turned up a few times. J is TRBJ2-3 and V is TRBV7-8, with 8 bases that match TRBD2. Germline CDR1 SGHVS, CDR2 FQNEAQ. The CDR3 runs to 16 residues. The V gene end was trimmed by 1 base and the J gene end by 1 base; junction bases not matched to a gene: 4. CDR3 loop: CASSLENGGGTDTQYF. The CDR3 nucleotides are TGTGCCAGCAGCTTAGAGAACGGGGGGGGCACAGATACGCAGTATTTT. The whole variable domain, filled in from reference TRBV7-8 and TRBJ2-3, reads GAGVSQSPRYKVAKRGQDVALRCDPISGHVSLFWYQQALGQGPEFLTYFQNEAQLDKSGLPSDRFFAERPEGSVSTLKIQRTQQEDSAVYLCASSLENGGGTDTQYFGPGTRLTVL.

The rearrangement links TRBV6-1 to TRBJ1-2, with D hard to call. Trimming shortened V by 8 bases and J by 6 bases, and 16 bases separated the two germline ends. This CDR3 has 13 amino acids. CDR1 MNHNS and CDR2 SASEGT come from the germline V gene. Written as DNA, the CDR3 is TGTGCCAGCGCCAGTGTTTACGGGGATGGCTACACCTTC. Translation: CASASVYGDGYTF.

The rearrangement links TRBV27 to TRBJ2-5, with D perhaps TRBD2 (5 bases). The J call may be incorrect, as the DNA end agrees better with TRBJ2-7. CDR1 is MNHEY and CDR2 is SMNVEV in the germline V gene (reference sequence). CDR3 length: 14 residues. Written as DNA, the CDR3 is TGTGCCAGCAGTTCAACCGGGAACTCCTACGAGCAGTACTTC. Encoded protein: CASSSTGNSYEQYF.

The table lists this clonotype with a few counts. V and J are TRBV6-2 or TRBV6-3 and TRBJ2-2; 8 positions match TRBD2. CDR3 size: 16 residues. The trim removed 7 bases at V and 7 bases at J, leaving 14 bases unmatched. CDR1 is MNHEY, CDR2 SVGEGT, per germline. The CDR3 spells CASMRLARGVGGELFF. The CDR3 DNA is TGTGCCAGCATGCGACTAGCGAGAGGCGTCGGCGGGGAGCTGTTTTTT.

The chain combines TRBV12-3 or TRBV12-4 with TRBJ1-1; D remains unclear. CDR3 length equals 13 residues. V was cut by 5 bases and J by 9 bases, with 16 bases left in between. The CDR3 reads CASSPWTVSQAFF. The CDR3 nucleotides are TGTGCCAGCAGTCCGTGGACGGTTTCGCAAGCTTTCTTT.

This clonotype turned up a few times. The CDR3 nucleotides are TGCAGTGCCCACATAGCGGGGGAAGGGGATACGCAGTATTTT. Translating it yields CSAHIAGEGDTQYF. The chain couples TRBV20-1 to TRBJ2-3, with 9 bases matching TRBD2. Germline CDR1 and CDR2: DFQATT and SNEGSKA (reference sequence). CDR3 length: 14 amino acids. V gave up 6 bases and J gave up 6 bases; unmatched junction bases: 10.

This clonotype occurred a few times. The chain carries TRBV4-2 and TRBJ2-3; D gene uncertain. The germline V gene encodes CDR1 LGHNA and CDR2 YNFKEQ. The germline V and J ends were trimmed by 4 bases and 2 bases, with 16 bases remaining between them. The CDR3 is made up of 16 amino acids. DNA of the CDR3: TGTGCCAGCAGCCCCGAGGACGCTCCGTTCACAGATACGCAGTATTTT. Translation: CASSPEDAPFTDTQYF.

V gene TRBV28 combines with J gene TRBJ2-5; possibly TRBD1 for D (6 bases). This CDR3 has 16 residues. V was shortened by 3 bases and J by 2 bases, with 16 bases between the two germline ends. Per germline, CDR1 MDHEN and CDR2 SYDVKM. The CDR3 bases are TGTGCCAGCAGTTTGAGGACAGAGTACCCTCAAGAGACCCAGTACTTC. Encoded protein: CASSLRTEYPQETQYF.

This clonotype has more than one count but fewer than ten. This sequence joins TRBV4-1 and TRBJ2-1, with 8 bases matching TRBD1. The CDR3 contains 15 residues. Germline V lookup: CDR1 MGHRA, CDR2 YSYEKL. Losses at the gene ends were 6 bases for V and 6 bases for J; bases not matched to a gene: 10. The CDR3 is CASSPGQGTINEQFF. The CDR3 DNA follows: TGCGCCAGCAGTCCCGGACAGGGAACTATCAATGAGCAGTTCTTC.

This clonotype occurred a few times. The chain employs TRBV18 and TRBJ1-5, with 10 bases that match TRBD1. The ends lost 3 bases at V and 5 bases at J; junction bases unmatched: 4. The CDR3 covers 15 residues. CDR1 KGHSH and CDR2 LQKENI come from the germline V gene. The chain's CDR3 is CASSPLGTGDQPQHF. CDR3 DNA sequence: TGTGCCAGCTCACCGCTCGGGACAGGGGATCAGCCCCAGCATTTT.